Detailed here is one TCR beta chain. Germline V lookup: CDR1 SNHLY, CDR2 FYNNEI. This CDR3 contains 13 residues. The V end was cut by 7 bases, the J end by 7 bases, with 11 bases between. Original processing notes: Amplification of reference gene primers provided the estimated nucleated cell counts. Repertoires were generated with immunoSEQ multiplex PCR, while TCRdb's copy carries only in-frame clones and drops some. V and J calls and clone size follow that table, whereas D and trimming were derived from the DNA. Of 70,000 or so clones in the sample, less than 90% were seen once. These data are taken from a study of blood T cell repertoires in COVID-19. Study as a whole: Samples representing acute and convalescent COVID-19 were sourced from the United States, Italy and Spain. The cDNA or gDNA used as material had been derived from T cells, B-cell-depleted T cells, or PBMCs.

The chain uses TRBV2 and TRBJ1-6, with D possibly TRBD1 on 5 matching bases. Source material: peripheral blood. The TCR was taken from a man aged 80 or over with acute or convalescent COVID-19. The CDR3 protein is CASKAQGNSPLHF. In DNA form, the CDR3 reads TGTGCCAGCAAAGCGCAGGGCAATTCACCCCTCCACTTT.